This TCR beta chain was captured by sequencing in a study of vaccination and CD4 T cells after COVID-19. Regarding the study as a whole: Spike mono-reactive clones accounted for 304 of the 307 vaccine-specific clones found in convalescent patients. Convalescent patients gained a median about 90% of their reactive clones only post-vaccination. Counts of SARS-CoV-2-reactive clonotypes had a median that went from roughly 21 to 40, a nonsignificant change.

The Oncomine TCR Beta short-read assay sequenced DNA from cultured CD4+ T cells. CD4+ T cells were cultured, and genomic DNA was extracted from them. Each CDR3 protein is one row after TCRdb ran MiXCR on the PCR reads. The table includes approximately 18,000 distinct CDR3 sequences, about 45% detected once. As concerns this clonotype: The antigen remains unidentified.

The time point denotes: late sampling 161 to 241 days after vaccination in three convalescent patients. As for treatment: 10-day PBMC culture with coronavirus spike peptide pools or control peptides (ViraFEST assay). The CDR3 runs 16 residues. The V and J ends lost 6 bases and 3 bases respectively, with 20 bases between them. Germline CDR1 reads MNHEY; CDR2 reads SVGEGT. The chain is built from TRBV6-2 or TRBV6-3 and TRBJ1-2; perhaps TRBD1 as D (5 bases). Sequencing was performed on CD4+ T cells from blood, cultured in vitro, taken about 7 months after SARS-CoV-2 vaccination. This clonotype originated in a human donor who had recovered from COVID-19. CDR3 DNA: TGTGCCAGCAGCACCTTCGGCAGGGACGTGGACTATGGCTACACCTTC. Its translation is CASSTFGRDVDYGYTF.